This T cell receptor (beta chain) was sequenced in a study of blood T cell repertoires in COVID-19. TCRdb's table, derived via immunoSEQ multiplex PCR, lists solely in-frame clones and lacks some. The sample carries about 170,000 clones, about 80% recorded once. Germline V lookup: CDR1 SGHRS, CDR2 YFSETQ. The CDR3 sequence is 18 residues long. The V end was cut by 6 bases, the J end by 0 bases, with 21 bases between. The chain recombines TRBV5-1 with TRBJ1-4; D may be TRBD1 (6 bases). This TCR came from a woman older than 75 with acute or convalescent COVID-19. Sequenced material: peripheral blood. Here the CDR3 reads CASMQGRGGSATNEKLFF. The CDR3 region has the DNA TGCGCCAGCATGCAGGGGCGTGGGGGTTCTGCAACTAATGAAAAACTGTTTTTT.